The 8 T cell receptor beta chains below come from one sample, sequenced in a study of Ad26.COV2.S vaccination and SARS-CoV-2 variants. Profiling relied on immunoSEQ multiplex PCR, and the TCRdb table lists in-frame clones only, not all of them. The sample holds roughly 300,000 clones; 88% are singletons and the top ten take around 6.1%. Described treatment: around 19 received Ad26.COV2.S at low or high dose, single or two shots; roughly 5 received placebo; per-sample allocation not given. Collection of the samples took place on day 63 after the first injection of vaccine or placebo. The source material was peripheral blood, sampled in a trial of Ad26.COV2.S vaccine versus placebo. Receptors originate from a person aged 18-60 years who received the Ad26.COV2.S COVID-19 vaccine or a placebo.

The J gene is TRBJ1-4, the V gene TRBV5-6; TRBD1 matches at 7 bases. The length of the CDR3 is 18 residues. The junction had 18 bases not matched to a gene; V was cut back by 3 bases and J by 7 bases. Germline V gene data show CDR1 as SGHDT and CDR2 as YYEEEE. The CDR3 is CASSSYRDSVSRGEKLFF. CDR3 bases: TGTGCCAGCAGCTCTTACAGGGACAGCGTCTCGAGAGGTGAAAAACTGTTTTTT.

The chain joins TRBV6-4 to TRBJ2-3; 9 bases fit TRBD1. This CDR3 comprises 16 residues. V shed 3 bases, J shed 6 bases, and the junction held 10 bases outside the gene matches. Germline V CDR1 and CDR2: MRHNA, SNTAGT. The DNA of the CDR3 is TGTGCCAGCAGTGAATTCCCGGGACAGGGATCGGATACGCAGTATTTT. Translating it yields CASSEFPGQGSDTQYF.

The chain links TRBV7-2 to TRBJ2-7; D might be TRBD2 (6 bases). Trimming took 4 bases from V and 4 from J, leaving 14 bases between them. CDR1 is SGHTA and CDR2 is FQGNSA in the germline V gene. The CDR3 runs 14 residues. CDR3 residues: CASSSSGLLYEQYF. The CDR3 region has the DNA TGTGCCAGCAGCTCATCGGGACTTCTGTACGAGCAGTACTTC.

V is TRBV2 and J is TRBJ2-2; D gene ambiguous. V was pared by 8 bases and J by 0 bases, with 13 bases between. From germline, CDR1 is SNHLY and CDR2 FYNNEI. The CDR3 has 15 residues. Here the CDR3 DNA reads TGTGCCAGCTTTCCTAGGGTGTCGAACACCGGGGAGCTGTTTTTT. Translated, it gives CASFPRVSNTGELFF.

The V call is TRBV28, the J call TRBJ1-6; D gene uncertain. The V end was cut by 5 bases, the J end by 9 bases, with 17 bases between. Germline V CDR1 and CDR2: MDHEN, SYDVKM. The CDR3 has 15 amino acids. CDR3 region: CASSPVVGVSSPLHF. The CDR3 bases are TGTGCCAGCAGTCCCGTTGTGGGTGTGAGTTCACCCCTCCACTTT.

The chain couples TRBV30 to TRBJ1-2; possibly TRBD1 for D (6 bases). CDR1 is GTSNPN, CDR2 SVGIG, per germline (reference sequence). The CDR3 covers 14 residues. V was pared by 6 bases and J by 8 bases, with 22 bases between. The CDR3 is CACRPPGPQGGYTF. The CDR3, as DNA: TGTGCCTGCCGGCCCCCGGGGCCCCAGGGGGGCTACACCTTC.

The genes are TRBV7-9 and TRBJ1-4; D perhaps matches TRBD1 (6 bases). CDR1 is SEHNR, CDR2 FQNEAQ, per germline (reference sequence). Trimming left V 7 bases short and J 8 bases short, with 26 bases between. The CDR3 length is 17 residues. Here the CDR3 DNA reads TGTGCCAGCAACCCTAACGTGGGGGGCGATACTCCGGAAAAACTGTTTTTT. Amino acids: CASNPNVGGDTPEKLFF.

The V call is TRBV27, the J call TRBJ2-1; the match to TRBD1 covers 10 bases. Germline V lookup: CDR1 MNHEY, CDR2 SMNVEV (reference sequence). V lost 3 bases to trimming and J lost 4 bases; unmatched junction nucleotides: 3. The CDR3 runs 15 residues. The CDR3 sequence is CASSLRDRGYNEQFF. The CDR3 DNA sequence: TGTGCCAGCAGTTTGAGGGACAGGGGTTACAATGAGCAGTTCTTC.